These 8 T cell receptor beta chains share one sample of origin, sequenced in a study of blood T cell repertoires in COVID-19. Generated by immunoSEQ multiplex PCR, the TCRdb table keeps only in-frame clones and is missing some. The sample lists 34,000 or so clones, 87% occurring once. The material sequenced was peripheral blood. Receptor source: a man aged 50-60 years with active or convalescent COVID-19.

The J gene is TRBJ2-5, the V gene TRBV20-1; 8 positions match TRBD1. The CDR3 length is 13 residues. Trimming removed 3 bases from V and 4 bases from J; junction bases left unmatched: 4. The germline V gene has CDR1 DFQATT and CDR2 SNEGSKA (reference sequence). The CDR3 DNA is TGCAGTGCTAGTACAGGGGGAAGAGAGACCCAGTACTTC. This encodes CSASTGGRETQYF.

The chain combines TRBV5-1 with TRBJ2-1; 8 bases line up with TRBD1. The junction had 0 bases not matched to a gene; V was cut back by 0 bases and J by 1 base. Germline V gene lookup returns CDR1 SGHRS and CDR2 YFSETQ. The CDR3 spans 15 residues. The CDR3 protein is CASSLGQGSYNEQFF. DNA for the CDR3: TGCGCCAGCAGCTTGGGACAGGGGTCCTACAATGAGCAGTTCTTC.

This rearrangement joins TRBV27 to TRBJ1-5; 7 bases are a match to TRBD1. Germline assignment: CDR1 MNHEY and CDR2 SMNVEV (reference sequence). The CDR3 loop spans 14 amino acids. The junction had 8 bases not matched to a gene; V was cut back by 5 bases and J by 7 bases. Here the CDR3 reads CASSQGGLGQPQHF. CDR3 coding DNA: TGTGCCAGCAGTCAAGGGGGCCTAGGGCAGCCCCAGCATTTT.

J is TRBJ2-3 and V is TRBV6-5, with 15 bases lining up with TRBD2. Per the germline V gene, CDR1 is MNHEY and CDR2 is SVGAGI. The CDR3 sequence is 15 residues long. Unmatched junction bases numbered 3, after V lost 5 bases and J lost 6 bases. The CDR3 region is CASSRTSGRADTQYF. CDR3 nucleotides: TGTGCCAGCAGTCGGACTAGCGGGAGGGCGGATACGCAGTATTTT.

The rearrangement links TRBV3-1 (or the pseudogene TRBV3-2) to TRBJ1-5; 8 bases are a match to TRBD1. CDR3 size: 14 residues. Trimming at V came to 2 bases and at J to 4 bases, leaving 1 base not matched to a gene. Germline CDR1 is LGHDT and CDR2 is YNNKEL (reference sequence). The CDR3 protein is CASSQTGGNQPQHF. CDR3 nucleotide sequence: TGTGCCAGCAGCCAAACAGGGGGGAATCAGCCCCAGCATTTT.

This CDR3 reads CAIREGQPDTQYF. The CDR3 nucleotides read TGTGCCATCAGGGAGGGACAACCAGATACGCAGTATTTT. The chain has TRBV10-3 and TRBJ2-3; perhaps D is TRBD1 or TRBD2 (6 bases each). Looked up from germline, CDR1 is ENHRY and CDR2 is SYGVKD. This CDR3 region has 13 residues. V shed 6 bases and J shed 4 bases, with 11 bases lying between them.

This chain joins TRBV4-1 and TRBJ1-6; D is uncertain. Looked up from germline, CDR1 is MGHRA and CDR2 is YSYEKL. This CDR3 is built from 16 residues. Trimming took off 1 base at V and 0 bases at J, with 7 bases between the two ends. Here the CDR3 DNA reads TGCGCCAGCAGCCAAGTCGCGGGCTCCTATAATTCACCCCTCCACTTT. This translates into CASSQVAGSYNSPLHF.

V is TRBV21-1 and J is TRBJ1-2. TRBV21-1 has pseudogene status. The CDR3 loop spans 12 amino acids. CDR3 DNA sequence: TGTGCCAGCAGCAAAGGAGAGGATGGCTACACCTTC. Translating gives CASSKGEDGYTF.